A selection of T cell receptor beta chains follows, all from one sample in a study of regulatory T cells in long-lasting Graves disease. TCRdb analysed the multiplex PCR reads with MiXCR anew, one entry per CDR3 protein. The sample lists some 370,000 distinct CDR3 sequences; roughly 20% were seen once. Sequencing used peripheral blood mononuclear cells (PBMCs), obtained when the disease was refractory, from a patient treated with antithyroid drugs. All receptors derive from a woman aged 35 to 49 with Graves disease. CDR3s include the opening cysteine and the closing phenylalanine or tryptophan. D genes are given only for firm matches. Rows may omit the clone size; those that give it use once, few, many or a size class.

V	D	size	J	DNA	CDR3
TRBV20-1	TRBD1	few	TRBJ2-5	TGCAGTGCTGGGACAGGGGAAGAGACCCAGTACTTC	CSAGTGEETQYF
TRBV9	.	.	TRBJ2-7	TGTGCCAGCAGCCCGTTGGACTCTTACGAGCAGTACTTC	CASSPLDSYEQYF
TRBV19	TRBD2	.	TRBJ2-7	TGTGCCAGTAGTACGAGGCCCGGACTAGCGGATCTCTACGAGCAGTACTTC	CASSTRPGLADLYEQYF
TRBV2	.	many	TRBJ2-6	TGTGCCAGCAGCCCGGACGAATACTCTGGGGCCAACGTCCTGACTTTC	CASSPDEYSGANVLTF
TRBV10-1	.	few	TRBJ2-7	TGCGCCAGCAGTGAGGCAGGACAGCATGCGGCCGAGCAGTACTTC	CASSEAGQHAAEQYF
TRBV29-1	TRBD1	few	TRBJ1-1	TGCAGCGTAGATACAGGGGGCGGGGAGGCTTTCTTT	CSVDTGGGEAFF
TRBV28	.	many	TRBJ1-2	TGTGCCAGCAGTTTCGTTGGCGGGAACTATGGCTACACCTTC	CASSFVGGNYGYTF
TRBV5-1	TRBD2	.	TRBJ2-1	TGCGCCAGCAGCTGGATCTTGCTAGCGGGGGCAGATCAGCAGTTCTTC	CASSWILLAGADQQFF
TRBV27	.	many	TRBJ2-2	TGTGCCAGCAGTTACGGCACCAACACCGGGGAGCTGTTTTTT	CASSYGTNTGELFF
TRBV20-1	.	many	TRBJ2-7	TGCAGTGCTAGACGCAGGGGTGGCGAGCAGTACTTC	CSARRRGGEQYF
TRBV5-1	.	.	TRBJ1-1	TGCGCCAGCAGCCCCACTGGTGATAGGGAAGCTTTCTTT	CASSPTGDREAFF
TRBV5-1	TRBD1	many	TRBJ1-2	TGCGCCAGCAGCGTACAGCCCACTACAAAGCCGGGACAGCTCTATGGCTACACCTTC	CASSVQPTTKPGQLYGYTF
TRBV11-2	TRBD2	many	TRBJ2-2	TGTGCCAGCAGCTCCCTAGCGGGGTCCGGGGAGCTGTTTTTT	CASSSLAGSGELFF
TRBV7-8	.	many	TRBJ2-7	TGTGCCAGCAGCGGCGAGGCCTTTAGCTCCTACGAGCAGTACTTC	CASSGEAFSSYEQYF
TRBV10-3	.	many	TRBJ1-6	TGTGCCATCAGAGCCAGGGATAATTCACCCCTCCACTTT	CAIRARDNSPLHF
TRBV20-1	TRBD1	.	TRBJ1-1	TGCAGTGCCAAAATTTACAGGGGGGGGACTGAAGCTTTCTTT	CSAKIYRGGTEAFF
TRBV28	.	few	TRBJ2-1	TGTGCCAGCAGTACCCTCGGGACTCCGTCCGGGAATGAGCAGTTCTTC	CASSTLGTPSGNEQFF
TRBV19	.	few	TRBJ1-4	TGTGCCAGTCGAGGGGTGGCTAATGAAAAACTGTTTTTT	CASRGVANEKLFF
TRBV18	TRBD2	few	TRBJ2-1	TGTGCCAGCTCCCTCCGGACTAGCGACTACAATGAGCAGTTCTTC	CASSLRTSDYNEQFF
TRBV28	TRBD2	.	TRBJ2-7	TGTGCCAGCAGCCAAGCCGCTAGCGGGAGTAAGCAGTACTTC	CASSQAASGSKQYF
TRBV27	.	many	TRBJ1-5	TGTGCCAGCAGCGCTTGGGAAACAAATCAGCCCCAGCATTTT	CASSAWETNQPQHF
TRBV6-1	TRBD1	.	TRBJ2-1	TGTGCCAGCAGCCAAGGGACAGGAACCTACAATGAGCAGTTCTTC	CASSQGTGTYNEQFF
TRBV6-2/TRBV6-3	.	many	TRBJ2-5	TGTGCCAGCAGTTACTCGACCCTGGGGACCCAGTACTTC	CASSYSTLGTQYF
TRBV28	TRBD2	many	TRBJ2-2	TGTGCCAGCACACTAAGCGGGGCGGCGTCCACCGGGGAGCTGTTTTTT	CASTLSGAASTGELFF
TRBV2	.	.	TRBJ1-1	TGTGCCAGCAGCTTGAGGTTGTCCTACATGAACACTGAAGCTTTCTTT	CASSLRLSYMNTEAFF
TRBV25-1	TRBD1	many	TRBJ2-7	TGTGCCAGCAGCCAGGGACAGTCTTCGGTCTACGAGCAGTACTTC	CASSQGQSSVYEQYF
TRBV5-1	TRBD2	few	TRBJ2-2	TGCGCCAGCAGCGCAGCGGGACTCACCGGGGAGCTGTTTTTT	CASSAAGLTGELFF
TRBV7-6	.	few	TRBJ2-7	TGTGCCAGCAGCTTGCGGCCCGCAACCTACGAGCAGTACTTC	CASSLRPATYEQYF
TRBV12-3/TRBV12-4	.	.	TRBJ2-5	TGTGCCAGCAGTTTACCCCCCAGGGGAGGGACCCAGTACTTC	CASSLPPRGGTQYF
TRBV7-2	.	many	TRBJ1-5	TGTGCCGTAGGGAATTCGGTCAATCAGCCCCAGCATTTT	CAVGNSVNQPQHF
TRBV28	.	few	TRBJ2-2	TGTGCCAGCAGGGACACCTTTTACACCGGGGAGCTGTTTTTT	CASRDTFYTGELFF
TRBV20-1	.	.	TRBJ1-5	TGCAGTGCCTCCCGCGCCAGGGGCAATCAGCCCCAGCATTTT	CSASRARGNQPQHF
TRBV5-1	.	many	TRBJ1-2	TGCGCCAGCAGCTTGGGACAGGACTATGGCTACACCTTC	CASSLGQDYGYTF
TRBV7-8	TRBD1	.	TRBJ2-7	TGTGCCAGCAGCCGGACAGGGGCTAAGGAGCAGTACTTC	CASSRTGAKEQYF
TRBV6-5	TRBD2	many	TRBJ2-7	TGTGCCAGCAGTTACGGGACTAGCGGGGACGAGCAGTACTTC	CASSYGTSGDEQYF
TRBV20-1	.	.	TRBJ2-7	TGCAGTGCTCCCCGGGGAAGTACCGAGCAGTACTTC	CSAPRGSTEQYF
TRBV10-1	.	few	TRBJ2-7	TGCGCCAGCAGTGAGGGGCTAGCTGGCGAGCAGTACTTC	CASSEGLAGEQYF
TRBV6-1	.	many	TRBJ2-7	TGTGCCAGCAGTGAATATAGGGGCCCCTCCTACGAGCAGTACTTC	CASSEYRGPSYEQYF
TRBV29-1	.	.	TRBJ2-7	TGCAGCGTTGAAGATACGGACGCCGCACAGTACTTC	CSVEDTDAAQYF
TRBV29-1	.	.	TRBJ2-2	TGCAGCGTGCCAAAAACAGGAACCGGGGAGCTGTTTTTT	CSVPKTGTGELFF
TRBV7-9	.	few	TRBJ1-2	TGTGCCAGCAGCCCACGCCAACATAACTATGGCTACACCTTC	CASSPRQHNYGYTF
TRBV3-1	TRBD2	once	TRBJ2-1	TGTGCCAGCAGCCATGAACTAGCGGGACTTCGCTACAATGAGCAGTTCTTC	CASSHELAGLRYNEQFF
TRBV24-1	.	.	TRBJ2-1	TGTGCCACCAGTGATACCCCGACAACTGAGCAGTTCTTC	CATSDTPTTEQFF
TRBV20-1	TRBD2	.	TRBJ2-5	TGCAGTGCTAGAATCGCCGGCGGGGGGACCCAGTACTTC	CSARIAGGGTQYF
TRBV5-1	TRBD2	.	TRBJ2-1	TGCGCCAGCAGCTTGGGACTAGCGGTAGACGAGCAGTTCTTC	CASSLGLAVDEQFF
TRBV7-9	TRBD2	few	TRBJ2-5	TGTGCCAGCAGGAGAGTGGGGGGGTCTCAAGAGACCCAGTACTTC	CASRRVGGSQETQYF
TRBV12-3/TRBV12-4	.	many	TRBJ1-2	TGTGCCAGCAGCCCCGGGCAGGGTGGTCATGGCTACACCTTC	CASSPGQGGHGYTF
TRBV5-6	TRBD1	many	TRBJ2-2	TGTGCCAGCAGCTTGGAGGGGGCGAGGTACACCGGGGAGCTGTTTTTT	CASSLEGARYTGELFF
TRBV19	TRBD2	.	TRBJ2-2	TGTGCCAGTAGGTGGCTAGCGGGTAAATCGAACACCGGGGAGCTGTTTTTT	CASRWLAGKSNTGELFF
TRBV11-2	TRBD2	many	TRBJ2-5	TGTGCCAGCAGCGCAATAGCGGGAAGGCAAGAGACCCAGTACTTC	CASSAIAGRQETQYF
TRBV19	.	.	TRBJ2-2	TGTGCCAGTAGTAAGTTGGCTTACACCGGGGAGCTGTTTTTT	CASSKLAYTGELFF
TRBV10-3	.	few	TRBJ1-6	TGTGCCATCAGTGACTATAATTCACCCCTCCACTTT	CAISDYNSPLHF
TRBV7-8	TRBD1	.	TRBJ2-4	TGTGCCAGCAGCTTAGGGAGGACAGGGGGGAACATTCAGTACTTC	CASSLGRTGGNIQYF
TRBV28	.	.	TRBJ2-1	TGTGCCAGCAAGGGGCCGTTTGAGCAGTTCTTC	CASKGPFEQFF